The 25 T cell receptor beta chains reported below all come from one sample, sequenced in a study of tumor and adjacent non-tumor tissue in lung cancer. The library came from three nested PCR rounds adapted from ARM-PCR protocols. TCRdb reprocessed the multiplex PCR reads via MiXCR and lists one record per CDR3 protein. The sample has fewer than 150,000 distinct CDR3 sequences, around 61% seen once. RNA was extracted from bulk tissue without any cell sorting. Source material: lung tumor tissue. The source is a man in his 60s with small cell lung cancer.

The chain employs TRBV7-9 and TRBJ2-3; 8 bases match TRBD2. Germline V gene sequence: CDR1 SEHNR, CDR2 FQNEAQ (reference sequence). The CDR3 totals 13 residues. V lost 9 bases and J lost 6; bases outside the gene matches: 8. CDR3 bases: TGTGCCAGTGAGGCTAGCGGGTCGGATACGCAGTATTTT. It translates to CASEASGSDTQYF.

On this clonotype itself: A read error may explain this, as a much larger clone is one base away. The rearrangement links TRBV6-1 to TRBJ2-5; D might be TRBD1 or TRBD2, each matching 5 bases. TRBJ2-1 explains the end of the DNA better; the J call may be wrong. In germline, CDR1 is MNHNS, CDR2 SASEGT. CDR3 length: 13 amino acids. The CDR3 DNA sequence: TGTGCCAGCAGTGGCAGGGTGAGGGAGACCCAGTTCTTC. Its translation: CASSGRVRETQFF.

The J gene is TRBJ2-5, the V gene TRBV11-3; 14 nucleotides match TRBD2. This CDR3 has 17 amino acids. V lost 5 bases to trimming and J lost 4 bases; unmatched junction nucleotides: 9. The germline V gene has CDR1 SGHNT and CDR2 YENEEA. The CDR3 DNA follows: TGTGCCAGCAGCCAGGGACTAGCGGGAGTTGGGCCAGAGACCCAGTACTTC. Its protein is CASSQGLAGVGPETQYF. The whole variable domain, filled in from reference TRBV11-3 and TRBJ2-5, reads EAGVVQSPRYKIIEKKQPVAFWCNPISGHNTLYWYLQNLGQGPELLIRYENEEAVDDSQLPKDRFSAERLKGVDSTLKIQPAELGDSAVYLCASSQGLAGVGPETQYFGPGTRLLVL.

This clonotype was detected many times. This chain links TRBV6-1 with TRBJ2-5; 12 bases fit TRBD2. This CDR3 contains 21 residues. Germline loops: CDR1 MNHNS, CDR2 SASEGT. With 2 bases clipped from V and 10 bases from J, the junction kept 26 bases outside the gene matches. The CDR3 region is CASSESFGRLAGGPGWEVQYF. CDR3 DNA sequence: TGTGCCAGCAGTGAAAGTTTCGGACGCCTAGCGGGAGGGCCCGGGTGGGAGGTCCAGTACTTC.

V and J are TRBV5-4 and TRBJ1-5; D is uncertain. Trimming shortened V by 0 bases and J by 0 bases, and 4 bases separated the two germline ends. Germline CDR1 SGHNT, CDR2 YYREEE (reference sequence). The CDR3 has 14 amino acids. In nucleotides, the CDR3 is TGTGCCAGCAGCTTGGTTCTTAGCAATCAGCCCCAGCATTTT. Amino acid sequence: CASSLVLSNQPQHF.

This clonotype was observed a handful of times. This chain connects TRBV10-2 to TRBJ2-2; D perhaps matches TRBD2 (5 bases). Germline V lookup: CDR1 WSHSY, CDR2 SAAADI. V lost 7 bases to trimming and J lost 7 bases, with 13 bases between them. The CDR3 sequence is 13 residues long. As DNA, the CDR3 is TGCGCCAGCAATGCAGAGAGGGACGGGGAGCTGTTTTTT. It yields the protein CASNAERDGELFF.

The rearrangement links TRBV7-8 to TRBJ2-5, with 11 bases lining up with TRBD2. Trimming cost V 3 bases and J 5 bases; bases outside gene matches: 5. The CDR3 runs to 15 residues. The germline CDR1 and CDR2 sequences are SGHVS and FQNEAQ. The CDR3: CASSFSGRAPETQYF. CDR3 DNA: TGTGCCAGCAGCTTTAGCGGGAGGGCCCCTGAGACCCAGTACTTC.

This clonotype was counted many times. CDR3 DNA sequence: TGCAGCGTCGACGGGGACAGGGCGCCAGGGGAGCTGTTTTTT. Translation gives CSVDGDRAPGELFF. The chain is built from TRBV29-1 and TRBJ2-2; 9 nucleotides line up with TRBD1. V shed 6 bases and J 8 bases; nucleotides not matched to a gene: 10. In germline, CDR1 is SQVTM, CDR2 ANQGSEA. This CDR3 has 14 amino acids.

This clonotype was seen more than once but under ten times. This clone may be a read error of a much larger clone one base away. This chain links TRBV6-5 with TRBJ2-5; 8 positions agree with TRBD1. Germline CDR1 MNHEY, CDR2 SVGAGI. The CDR3 length is 15 residues. With 0 bases clipped from V and 9 bases from J, the junction kept 9 bases outside the gene matches. CDR3 loop: CASSYSHRGWEAQYF. The CDR3 DNA is TGTGCCAGCAGTTACTCCCACAGGGGGTGGGAGGCCCAGTACTTC.

As to this clonotype: This could be a read error, since a much larger clone is one nucleotide away. V is TRBV6-6 and J is TRBJ1-4, with 8 nucleotides matching TRBD1. CDR1 and CDR2 from the germline V gene are MNHNY and SVGAGI (reference sequence). The CDR3 consists of 19 residues. The chain's CDR3 is CASSRGTGQGGVTNEKPFF. The CDR3 nucleotides read TGTGCCAGCAGTCGAGGGACCGGACAGGGAGGAGTAACTAATGAAAAACCGTTTTTT.

This clonotype was seen only a few times. A much larger clone is a single base away; this may be a read error. This chain links TRBV11-2 with TRBJ2-3, with 9 bases fitting TRBD2. This CDR3 comprises 17 residues. CDR1 and CDR2 (germline): SGHAT, FQNNGV. CDR3 loop: CAGRPTFIAGATDTQYF. As DNA, the CDR3 is TGTGCCGGCAGACCTACATTCATAGCGGGAGCCACAGATACGCAGTATTTT.

The V call is TRBV6-5, the J call TRBJ2-7; D is possibly TRBD2 (6 bases). V lost 6 bases, J lost 3 bases, and 18 bases lay in between. The CDR3 extends over 15 amino acids. Germline V lookup: CDR1 MNHEY, CDR2 SVGAGI. The CDR3 coding sequence is TGTGCCAGCAGGGTGGTGCTAGCGCCAGGCTACGAGCAGTACTTC. It translates to CASRVVLAPGYEQYF.

About this clonotype itself: A read error may explain this, as a much larger clone is one base away. This CDR3 is missing its conserved last phenylalanine or tryptophan, likely due to a read error. The chain is built from TRBV20-1 and TRBJ2-1; 16 positions agree with TRBD2. Germline CDR1 DFQATT, CDR2 SNEGSKA (reference sequence). V gave up 5 bases and J gave up 8 bases; unmatched junction bases: 6. The CDR3 runs to 15 residues. Here the CDR3 reads CSASGLAGGPDEQFL. The CDR3 DNA sequence: TGCAGTGCTTCGGGACTAGCGGGAGGGCCAGATGAGCAGTTCCTC.

For this clonotype: At one end, the junction sequence differs from germline, possibly due to a read error. This chain connects TRBV11-2 to TRBJ2-3, with D possibly matching TRBD1 (6 bases). CDR1 is SGHAT, CDR2 FQNNGV, per germline. The CDR3 totals 15 residues. The CDR3: CANSLGGRSTDTQYF. The CDR3 bases are TGTGCCAACAGCTTAGGGGGAAGGAGCACAGATACTCAGTATTTT. The full variable domain, in which reference TRBV11-2 and TRBJ2-3 provide the parts outside the CDR3, is EAGVAQSPRYKIIEKRQSVAFWCNPISGHATLYWYQQILGQGPKLLIQFQNNGVVDDSQLPKDRFSAERLKGVDSTLKIQPAKLEDSAVYLCANSLGGRSTDTQYFGPGTRLTVL.

Points on this clonotype: One end of the junction varies from germline; a read error may be responsible. The chain is built from TRBV6-5 and TRBJ1-4; TRBD1 aligns across 8 bases. Germline CDR1 and CDR2: MNHEY and SVGAGI. The CDR3 contains 15 residues. CDR3 sequence (DNA): TGTGCCGGCAGTCCCCCGACAGGGGAGGATGAAAAACTGTTTTTT. This codes for CAGSPPTGEDEKLFF.

This CDR3 is CAISEWTDTQYF. The CDR3 DNA is TGTGCCATCAGTGAGTGGACAGATACGCAGTATTTT. This chain uses TRBV10-3 with TRBJ2-3; D ambiguous. V shed 1 base and J shed 3 bases, with 2 bases lying between them. Germline values: CDR1 ENHRY, CDR2 SYGVKD. This CDR3 has 12 residues.

In its sample, this clonotype was seen a few times. The CDR3 reads CAISETQGQQFF. The CDR3, as DNA: TGTGCCATCAGTGAAACACAGGGGCAGCAGTTCTTC. The genes are TRBV10-3 and TRBJ2-1; 7 bases are a match to TRBD1. Trimming took 3 bases from V and 11 from J; bases not matched to a gene: 4. CDR1 is ENHRY and CDR2 is SYGVKD in the germline V gene. This CDR3 region has 12 residues.

In regard to this clonotype: The junction does not match germline at one end; this may be a read error. This chain uses TRBV29-1 with TRBJ1-2, with 7 positions matching TRBD1. Germline CDR1 and CDR2: SQVTM and ANQGSEA. This CDR3 has 14 residues. The CDR3 nucleotides are TGTAACACCCGGGGAGGGGGCCCCTTCTATGGCTACACCTTC. Translated: CNTRGGGPFYGYTF.

This clonotype was seen a few times. This chain joins TRBV20-1 and TRBJ1-5; 9 bases are shared with TRBD1. V was clipped by 3 bases and J by 6 bases; unmatched bases: 3. The CDR3 covers 13 residues. Germline V gene data show CDR1 as DFQATT and CDR2 as SNEGSKA (reference sequence). The CDR3 reads CSARGQGSQPQHF. The CDR3 DNA is TGCAGTGCTAGGGGACAGGGTAGTCAGCCCCAGCATTTT.

This rearrangement joins TRBV10-3 to TRBJ1-2; the D is unclear. Germline V gene sequence: CDR1 ENHRY, CDR2 SYGVKD. V lost 3 bases to trimming and J lost 13 bases, with 18 bases between them. The CDR3 spans 13 residues. CDR3 coding DNA: TGTGCCATCAGTGATCTGGAGGGTGGGAATGGCACCTTC. This translates into CAISDLEGGNGTF.

The V gene is TRBV12-3 or TRBV12-4, the J gene TRBJ2-2; D remains unclear. This CDR3 contains 13 residues. Trimming stripped 8 bases from V and 2 bases from J, with 9 bases between. The CDR3 nucleotides are TGTGCCAGCGGATACATTAACACCGGGGAGCTGTTTTTT. This translates into CASGYINTGELFF.

The chain is built from TRBV11-3 and TRBJ2-5, with D possibly being TRBD1 (6 bases). Germline V gives CDR1 SGHNT, CDR2 YENEEA. CDR3 length: 16 residues. Trimming took 6 bases from V and 4 from J, leaving 21 bases between them. The CDR3 loop reads CASSSLLGHITETQYF. The CDR3 coding sequence is TGTGCCAGCAGTTCTCTTTTGGGACATATCACAGAGACCCAGTACTTC.

Points on this clonotype: This may be a read error: a much more frequent sequence differs by one nucleotide. CDR3 region: CASSQDLTVGCLFF. CDR3 bases: TGTGCCAGCAGCCAAGATCTAACGGTGGGGTGCCTGTTTTTT. This chain connects TRBV4-2 to TRBJ1-4; D is undetermined. The germline gives CDR1 LGHNA, CDR2 YNFKEQ. Trimming stripped 0 bases from V and 14 bases from J, with 16 bases between. CDR3 length: 14 amino acids.

This clonotype was counted between two and nine times. V gene TRBV5-4 combines with J gene TRBJ2-3; D remains unclear. There are 12 residues in the CDR3. Trimming took 4 bases from V and 4 from J, leaving 7 bases between them. The V gene's germline CDR1 is SGHNT and CDR2 YYREEE (reference sequence). CDR3 sequence reads: CASSLASDTQYF. CDR3 sequence (DNA): TGTGCCAGCAGCCTGGCCTCAGATACGCAGTATTTT. The full variable domain, completed using reference TRBV5-4 and TRBJ2-3, is ETGVTQSPTHLIKTRGQQVTLRCSSQSGHNTVSWYQQALGQGPQFIFQYYREEENGRGNFPPRFSGLQFPNYSSELNVNALELDDSALYLCASSLASDTQYFGPGTRLTVL.

The chain couples TRBV29-1 to TRBJ2-1; 11 nucleotides match TRBD2. CDR1 is SQVTM, CDR2 ANQGSEA, per germline. The CDR3 extends over 15 amino acids. V gave up 2 bases and J gave up 7 bases; unmatched junction bases: 7. The CDR3: CSVEITSGRPNEQFF. The DNA for the CDR3 is TGCAGCGTTGAAATAACTAGCGGGAGACCGAATGAGCAGTTCTTC.